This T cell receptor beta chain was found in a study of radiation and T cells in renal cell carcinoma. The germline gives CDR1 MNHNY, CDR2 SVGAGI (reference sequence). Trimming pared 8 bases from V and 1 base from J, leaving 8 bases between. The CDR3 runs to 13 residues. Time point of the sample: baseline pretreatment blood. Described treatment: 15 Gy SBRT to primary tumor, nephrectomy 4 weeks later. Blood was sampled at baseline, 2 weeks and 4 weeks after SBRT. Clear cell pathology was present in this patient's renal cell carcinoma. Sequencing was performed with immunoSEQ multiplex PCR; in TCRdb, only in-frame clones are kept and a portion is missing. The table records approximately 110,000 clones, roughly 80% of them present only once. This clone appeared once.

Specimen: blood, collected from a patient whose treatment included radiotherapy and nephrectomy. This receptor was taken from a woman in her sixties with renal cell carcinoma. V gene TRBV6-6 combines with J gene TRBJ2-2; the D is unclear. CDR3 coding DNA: TGTGCCAGCGGCGGAATGAACACCGGGGAGCTGTTTTTT. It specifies CASGGMNTGELFF.